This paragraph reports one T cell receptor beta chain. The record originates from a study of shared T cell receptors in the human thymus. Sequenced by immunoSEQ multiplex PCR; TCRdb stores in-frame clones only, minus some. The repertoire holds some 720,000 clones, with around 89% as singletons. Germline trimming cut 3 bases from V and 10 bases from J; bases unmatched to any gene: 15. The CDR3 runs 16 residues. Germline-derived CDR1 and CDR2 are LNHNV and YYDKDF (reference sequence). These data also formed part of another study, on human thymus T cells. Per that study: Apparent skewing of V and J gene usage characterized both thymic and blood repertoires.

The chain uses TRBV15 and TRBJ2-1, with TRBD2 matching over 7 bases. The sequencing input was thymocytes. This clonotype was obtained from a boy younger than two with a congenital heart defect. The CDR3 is CATSRASGTNLGEQFF. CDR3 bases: TGTGCCACCAGCAGGGCCTCCGGGACTAACTTGGGGGAGCAGTTCTTC.